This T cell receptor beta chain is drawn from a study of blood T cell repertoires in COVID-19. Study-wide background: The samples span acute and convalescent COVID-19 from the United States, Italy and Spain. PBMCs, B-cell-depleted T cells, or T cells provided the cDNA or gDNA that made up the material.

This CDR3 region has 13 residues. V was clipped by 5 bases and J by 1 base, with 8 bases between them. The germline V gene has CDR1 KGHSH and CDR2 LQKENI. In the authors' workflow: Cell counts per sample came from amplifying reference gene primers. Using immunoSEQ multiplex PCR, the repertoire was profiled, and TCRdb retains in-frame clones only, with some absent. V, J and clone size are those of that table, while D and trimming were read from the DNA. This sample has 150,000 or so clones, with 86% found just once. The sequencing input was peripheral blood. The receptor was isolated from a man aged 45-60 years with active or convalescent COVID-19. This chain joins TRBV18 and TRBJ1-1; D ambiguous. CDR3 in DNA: TGTGCCAGCTCAACTAGGCCGAACACTGAAGCTTTCTTT. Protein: CASSTRPNTEAFF.